This record concerns one TCR beta chain sequence. Its antigen is not identified. Germline values: CDR1 LNHNV, CDR2 YYDKDF (reference sequence). The CDR3 has 13 amino acids. V lost 5 bases to trimming and J lost 0 bases, with 6 bases between them. The sample comes from a study of shared clonotypes between healthy human individuals. Across the study: Aged between 18 and 49, the donors were a couple of women and three men. General study findings and limits: Only blood was sampled, and tissue TCR repertoires likely differ from blood ones. Sharing across four donors was highest in naive CD4 (roughly 5%) and lowest in memory CD8 (around 0.4%).

Into CD45RA+ naive and CD45RA-negative memory subsets, the CD4+ cells were split. The table came from immunoSEQ multiplex PCR; TCRdb's copy has only in-frame clones and leaves some out. The sample lists some 2.3 million clones; just over 90% were seen once. Input material: naive CD4+ T cells from PBMCs. Documented subset: CD45RA+ positively selected. The sequence was collected from a man aged 18 to 30 in good health. Some clones in this sample may be carry-over from other donors' samples. The chain recombines TRBV15 with TRBJ2-3; D gene unclear. CDR3 in amino acids: CATSAPSTDTQYF. CDR3 coding DNA: TGTGCCACCAGCGCCCCTAGCACAGATACGCAGTATTTT.